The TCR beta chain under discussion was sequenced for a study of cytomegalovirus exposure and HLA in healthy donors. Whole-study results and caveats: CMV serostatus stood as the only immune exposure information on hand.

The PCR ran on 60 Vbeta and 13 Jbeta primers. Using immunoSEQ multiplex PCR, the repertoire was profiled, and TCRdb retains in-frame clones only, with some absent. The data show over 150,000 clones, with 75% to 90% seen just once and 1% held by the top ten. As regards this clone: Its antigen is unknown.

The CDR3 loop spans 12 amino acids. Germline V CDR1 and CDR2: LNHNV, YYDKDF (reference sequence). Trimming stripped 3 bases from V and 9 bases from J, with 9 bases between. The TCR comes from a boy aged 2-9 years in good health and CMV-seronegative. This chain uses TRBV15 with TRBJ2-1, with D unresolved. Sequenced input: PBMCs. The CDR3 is CATSRGSTEQFF. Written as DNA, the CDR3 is TGTGCCACCAGCAGGGGTAGCACTGAGCAGTTCTTC.